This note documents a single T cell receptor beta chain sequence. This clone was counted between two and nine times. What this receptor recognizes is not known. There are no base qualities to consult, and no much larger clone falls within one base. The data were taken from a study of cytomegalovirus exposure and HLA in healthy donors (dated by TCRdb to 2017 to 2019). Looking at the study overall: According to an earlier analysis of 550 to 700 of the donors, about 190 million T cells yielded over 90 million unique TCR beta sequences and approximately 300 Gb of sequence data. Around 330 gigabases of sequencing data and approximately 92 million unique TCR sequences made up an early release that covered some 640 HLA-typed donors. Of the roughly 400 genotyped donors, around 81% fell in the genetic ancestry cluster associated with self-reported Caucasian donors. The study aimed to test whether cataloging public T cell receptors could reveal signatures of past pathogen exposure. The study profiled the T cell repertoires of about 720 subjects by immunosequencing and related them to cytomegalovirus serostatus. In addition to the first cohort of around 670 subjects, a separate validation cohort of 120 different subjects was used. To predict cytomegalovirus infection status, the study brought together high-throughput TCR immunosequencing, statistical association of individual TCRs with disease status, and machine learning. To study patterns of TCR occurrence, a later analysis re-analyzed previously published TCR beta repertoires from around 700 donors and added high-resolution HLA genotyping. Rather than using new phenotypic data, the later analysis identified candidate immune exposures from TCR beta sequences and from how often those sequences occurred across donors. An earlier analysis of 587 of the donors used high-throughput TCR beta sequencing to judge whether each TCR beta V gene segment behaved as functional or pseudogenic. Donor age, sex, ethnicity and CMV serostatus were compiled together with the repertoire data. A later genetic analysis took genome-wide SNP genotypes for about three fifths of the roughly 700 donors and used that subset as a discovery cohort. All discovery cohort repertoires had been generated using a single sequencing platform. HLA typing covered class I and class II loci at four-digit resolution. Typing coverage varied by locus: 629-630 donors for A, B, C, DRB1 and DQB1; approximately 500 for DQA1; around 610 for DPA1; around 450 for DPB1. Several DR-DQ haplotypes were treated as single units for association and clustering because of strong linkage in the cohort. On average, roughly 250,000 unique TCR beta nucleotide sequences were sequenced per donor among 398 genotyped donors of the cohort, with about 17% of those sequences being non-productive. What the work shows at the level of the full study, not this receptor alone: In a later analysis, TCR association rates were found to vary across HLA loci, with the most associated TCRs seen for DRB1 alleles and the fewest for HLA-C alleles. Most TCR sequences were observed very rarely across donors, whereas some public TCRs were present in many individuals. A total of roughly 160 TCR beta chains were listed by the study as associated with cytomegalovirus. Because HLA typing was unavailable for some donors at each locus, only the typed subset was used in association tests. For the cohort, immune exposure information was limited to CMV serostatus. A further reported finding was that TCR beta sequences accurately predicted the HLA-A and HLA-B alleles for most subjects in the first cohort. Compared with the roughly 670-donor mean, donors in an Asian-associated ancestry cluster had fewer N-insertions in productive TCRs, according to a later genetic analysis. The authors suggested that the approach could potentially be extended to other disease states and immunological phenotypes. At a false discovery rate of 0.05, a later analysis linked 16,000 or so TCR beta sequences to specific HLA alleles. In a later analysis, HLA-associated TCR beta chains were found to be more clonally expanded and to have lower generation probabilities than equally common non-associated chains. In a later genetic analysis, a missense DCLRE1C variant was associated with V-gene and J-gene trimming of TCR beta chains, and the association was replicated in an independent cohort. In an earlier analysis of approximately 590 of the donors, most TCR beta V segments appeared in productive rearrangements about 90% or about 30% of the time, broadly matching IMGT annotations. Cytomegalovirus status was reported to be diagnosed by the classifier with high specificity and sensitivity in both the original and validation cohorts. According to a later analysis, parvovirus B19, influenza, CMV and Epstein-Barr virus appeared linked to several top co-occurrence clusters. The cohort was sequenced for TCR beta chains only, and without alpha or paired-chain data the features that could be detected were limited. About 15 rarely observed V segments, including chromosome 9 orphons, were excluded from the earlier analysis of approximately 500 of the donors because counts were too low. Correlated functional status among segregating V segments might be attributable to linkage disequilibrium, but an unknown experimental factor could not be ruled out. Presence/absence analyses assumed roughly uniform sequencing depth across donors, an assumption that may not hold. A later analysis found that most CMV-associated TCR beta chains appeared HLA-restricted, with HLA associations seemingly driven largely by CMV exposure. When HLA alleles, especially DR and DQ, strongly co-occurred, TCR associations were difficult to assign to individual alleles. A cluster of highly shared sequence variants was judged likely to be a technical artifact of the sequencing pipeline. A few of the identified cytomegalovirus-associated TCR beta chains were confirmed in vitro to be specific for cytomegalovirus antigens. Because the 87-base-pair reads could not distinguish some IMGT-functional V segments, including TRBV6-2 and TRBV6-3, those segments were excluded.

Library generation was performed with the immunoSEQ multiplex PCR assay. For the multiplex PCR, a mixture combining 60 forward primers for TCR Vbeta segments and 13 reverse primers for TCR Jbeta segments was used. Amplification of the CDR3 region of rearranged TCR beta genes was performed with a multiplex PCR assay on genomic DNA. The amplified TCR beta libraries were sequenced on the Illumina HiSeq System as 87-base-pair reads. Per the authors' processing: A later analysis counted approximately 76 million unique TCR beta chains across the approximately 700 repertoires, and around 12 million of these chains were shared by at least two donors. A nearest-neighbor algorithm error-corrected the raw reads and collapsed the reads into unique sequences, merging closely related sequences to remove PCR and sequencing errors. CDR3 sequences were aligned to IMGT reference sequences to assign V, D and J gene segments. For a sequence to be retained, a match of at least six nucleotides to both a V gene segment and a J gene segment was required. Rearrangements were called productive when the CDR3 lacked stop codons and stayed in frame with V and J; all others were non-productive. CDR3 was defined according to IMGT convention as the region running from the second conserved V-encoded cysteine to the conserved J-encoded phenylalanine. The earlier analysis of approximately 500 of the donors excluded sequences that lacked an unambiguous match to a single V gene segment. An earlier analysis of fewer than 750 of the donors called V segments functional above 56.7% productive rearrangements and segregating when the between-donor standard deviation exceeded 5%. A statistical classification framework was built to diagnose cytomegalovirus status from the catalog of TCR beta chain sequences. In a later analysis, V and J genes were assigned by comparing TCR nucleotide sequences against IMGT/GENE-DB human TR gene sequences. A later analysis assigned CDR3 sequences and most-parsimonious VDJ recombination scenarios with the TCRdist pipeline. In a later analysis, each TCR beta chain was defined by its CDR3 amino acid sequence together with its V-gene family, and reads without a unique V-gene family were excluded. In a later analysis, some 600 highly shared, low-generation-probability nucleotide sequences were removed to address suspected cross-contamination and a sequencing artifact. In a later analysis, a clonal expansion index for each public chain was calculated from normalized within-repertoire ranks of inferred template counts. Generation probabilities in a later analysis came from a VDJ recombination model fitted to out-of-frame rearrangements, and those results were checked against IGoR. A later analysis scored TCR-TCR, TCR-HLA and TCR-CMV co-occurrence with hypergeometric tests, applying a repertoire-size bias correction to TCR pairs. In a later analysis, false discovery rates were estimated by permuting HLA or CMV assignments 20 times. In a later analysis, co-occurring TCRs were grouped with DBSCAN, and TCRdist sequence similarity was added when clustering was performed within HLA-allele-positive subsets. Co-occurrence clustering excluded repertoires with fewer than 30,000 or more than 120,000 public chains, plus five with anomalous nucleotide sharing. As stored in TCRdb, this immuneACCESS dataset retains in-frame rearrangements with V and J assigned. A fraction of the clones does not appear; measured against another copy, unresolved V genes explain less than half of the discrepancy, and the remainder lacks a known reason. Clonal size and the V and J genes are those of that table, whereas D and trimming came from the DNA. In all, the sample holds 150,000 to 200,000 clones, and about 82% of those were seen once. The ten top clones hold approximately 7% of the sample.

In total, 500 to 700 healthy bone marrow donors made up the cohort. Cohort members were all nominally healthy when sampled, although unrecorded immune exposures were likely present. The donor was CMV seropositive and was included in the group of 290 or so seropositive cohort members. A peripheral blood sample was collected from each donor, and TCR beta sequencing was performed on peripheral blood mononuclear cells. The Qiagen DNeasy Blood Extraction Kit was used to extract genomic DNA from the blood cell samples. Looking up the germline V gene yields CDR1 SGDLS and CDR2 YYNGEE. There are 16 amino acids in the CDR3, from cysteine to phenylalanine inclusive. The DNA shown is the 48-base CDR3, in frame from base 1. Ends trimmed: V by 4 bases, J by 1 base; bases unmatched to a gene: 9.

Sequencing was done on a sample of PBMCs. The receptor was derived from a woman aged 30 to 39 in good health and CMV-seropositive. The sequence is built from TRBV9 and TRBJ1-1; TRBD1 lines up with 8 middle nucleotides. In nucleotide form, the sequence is TGTGCCAGCAGCCCGGGTGCAGGGGGCGAGAACACTGAAGCTTTCTTT. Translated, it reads CASSPGAGGENTEAFF. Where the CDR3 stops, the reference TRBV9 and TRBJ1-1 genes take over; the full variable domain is DSGVTQTPKHLITATGQRVTLRCSPRSGDLSVYWYQQSLDQGLQFLIQYYNGEERAKGNILERFSAQQFPDLHSELNLSSLELGDSALYFCASSPGAGGENTEAFFGQGTRLTVV.